Reported below is one T cell receptor beta chain. This clonotype is medium-sized (0.01 to 0.1%) in its sample. It has no known antigen specificity. It has no much larger one-base neighbor in the sample; base qualities were not kept. Libraries of naive CD8 T cells were generated from roughly 18,000 to 920,000 sorted cells, with 10%, 30% or 50% of the purified RNA used. Naive CD8 T cells were FACS-sorted as CD8+CD4-CCR7+CD45RA+ on a BD FACSAria II into RLT Plus buffer. Detection sensitivity was tested by spiking Jurkat RNA equal to some 10 TCR copies' worth into samples containing roughly 17,000-1,100,000 naive CD8 T cells. Enrichment of CD8 T cells was performed with RosetteSep CD8+ T Cell Enrichment Cocktail and Ficoll-Paque, after which ACK red cell lysis was carried out. Library preparation was by PCR. The reads were generated on an Illumina HiSeq 4000. Preparation of bulk TCR libraries followed a previously described approach, with the TCR primers listed in Table S5. Total RNA was purified with the Qiagen AllPrep DNA/RNA kit. Before any analysis, reads coming from multiple sequencing runs of the same library were combined into one pool. The original pipeline was this. Reads were retained only if their TCR constant sequence matched exactly, and those retained reads were trimmed to 150 nt and grouped according to their 12-nt molecular barcodes. Reads within each barcode group were sub-clustered using a 15% Levenshtein threshold, and quality-weighted consensus sequences were constructed for each RNA molecule. Non-functional sequences were discarded, and so were lower-count sequences lying one edit away from another sequence. Based on fitting two negative binomial distributions, any barcode sub-cluster with under 20% of the maximum read count was discarded. Using fastp trimming at Q25 and MiXCR clonotype assembly, TCRdb reanalyzed the public sequencing data and kept in-frame beta chains. Each CDR3 protein appears once, grouped with its most common genes and DNA. These V and J calls are TCRdb output, not the study's own analysis. This sample gives some 10,000 distinct CDR3 sequences in total; roughly a fifth of them show up just once. About 1.5% of the sample is taken by the ten largest.

The data stem from a study of molecular identifiers for immune sequencing clone quantification (dated by TCRdb to between 2017 and 2018). About the full investigation: For a replicate experiment, RNA from roughly 20,000 or 100,000 naive CD8 T cells was divided into five aliquots, and four of the five aliquots were sequenced. This methods study benchmarked molecular-identifier clustering-based TCR repertoire sequencing (MIDCIRS) and TCR RNA copy counting, using CD8 T cells to do so. Study-wide findings and limitations: Identical TCR molecules sharing a barcode could cause highly expanded clone sizes to be underestimated. In CMV-specific effector cells, clones with more than 20 RNA copies contained over 98% of molecules, whereas in naive cells such clones contained under 1% of molecules. When barcode sub-clustering was left out, chimeric consensus sequences inflated TCR diversity, with chimeras reaching as high as 47%. Naive libraries contained spiked-in Jurkat TCR RNA (around eleven copies' worth), which is not part of the donor repertoire. Spiked-in Jurkat TCR RNA equivalent to a single cell was reported to be detectable even among more than 900,000 naive CD8 T cells. Modeling indicated roughly 3.2 TCR RNA copies recovered per cell, compared with 7.5 to 10 by digital PCR, which implies a capture efficiency of 25% to 35%.

Sequenced: naive CD8+ T cells from blood, with Jurkat cell RNA spiked in. The meaning of the sample's cell subset or site label: FACS-sorted CD8+CD4-CCR7+CD45RA+ naive T cells. The TCR sequence derives from a human donor in good health. Some libraries in this study had Jurkat cell RNA spiked in.

The CDR3 protein is CASSFRPGGIDEQFF. The base sequence is TGTGCCAGCAGCTTTCGTCCGGGAGGGATCGATGAGCAGTTCTTC. In this chain, TRBV7-8 is recombined with TRBJ2-1; TRBD2 lines up with 8 middle nucleotides. The CDR3 spans 15 residues, from the cysteine through the phenylalanine. Just CDR3 DNA is preserved here, 45 bases in frame from base 1. The germline V gene gives CDR1 as SGHVS and CDR2 as FQNEAQ. After removal of 3 bases from V and 8 bases from J, the junction retains 9 bases not matched to a gene.